The text below deals with one TCR beta chain. The antigen remains unidentified. PCR was performed using 60 Vbeta and 13 Jbeta primers. Measured with immunoSEQ multiplex PCR; TCRdb has only the in-frame clones, and not every one. This repertoire shows roughly 180,000 clones, less than 90% found once; its top ten account for 1%. The sample comes from a study of cytomegalovirus exposure and HLA in healthy donors. General study points: A later analysis found that most CMV-associated TCR beta chains appeared HLA-restricted. Later analysis associated a missense DCLRE1C variant with TCR beta V- and J-gene trimming.

This TCR was recovered from a man under 40 in good health and CMV-seronegative. Sample: PBMCs.

CDR3 residues: CASSVMDRGRNSPLHF. The CDR3 coding sequence is TGTGCCAGCAGCGTGATGGACAGGGGGCGGAATTCACCCCTCCACTTT. V is TRBV9 and J is TRBJ1-6; the match to TRBD1 covers 11 bases. This CDR3 has 16 residues. Germline-derived CDR1 and CDR2 are SGDLS and YYNGEE. V lost 2 bases and J lost 7; bases outside the gene matches: 5.